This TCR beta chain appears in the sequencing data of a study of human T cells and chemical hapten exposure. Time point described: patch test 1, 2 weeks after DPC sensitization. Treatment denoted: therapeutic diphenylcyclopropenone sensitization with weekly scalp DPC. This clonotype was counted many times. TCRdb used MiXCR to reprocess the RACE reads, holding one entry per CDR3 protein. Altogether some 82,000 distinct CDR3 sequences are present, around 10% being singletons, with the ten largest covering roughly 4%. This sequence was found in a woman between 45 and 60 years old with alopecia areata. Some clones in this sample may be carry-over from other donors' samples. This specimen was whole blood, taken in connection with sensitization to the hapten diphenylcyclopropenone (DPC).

CDR3 sequence reads: CSVESGTLKTQYF. CDR3 DNA sequence: TGCAGCGTTGAATCAGGGACTTTAAAGACCCAGTACTTC. The chain combines TRBV29-1 with TRBJ2-5; a possible D gene is TRBD2 (6 bases). V was pared by 2 bases and J by 6 bases, with 13 bases between. The CDR3 runs 13 residues. The germline V gene has CDR1 SQVTM and CDR2 ANQGSEA.